The present TCR beta chain was sequenced within a study of T-cell reconstitution after alpha-beta-depleted transplantation in children. Whole-study results and caveats: Day-60 TCRbeta diversity that was high in some patients was derived from surviving recipient T cells and thymic progenitors.

Preparation of the TCRbeta library involved a method that used unique molecular identifiers. TCRdb reprocessed the PCR reads via MiXCR and lists one record per CDR3 protein. The sample lists around 370,000 distinct CDR3 sequences, 15% to 20% occurring once. Trimming left V 4 bases short and J 5 bases short, with 16 bases between. The CDR3 is 14 amino acids. Germline assignment: CDR1 SGHRS and CDR2 YFSETQ. This clonotype has only a few counts. Its cognate antigen is unknown. This sequence originates from a male patient between 2 and 15 years old who had a stem cell transplant for acute lymphoblastic leukemia, so the T cells may come from the graft donor. The sequencing used PBMCs, mostly from graft donor cells, collected 360 days after TCRalphabeta/CD19-depleted stem cell transplant. The chain joins TRBV5-1 to TRBJ2-7; D remains unclear. This chain's CDR3 is CASSPIGPRDEQYF. Written as DNA, the CDR3 is TGCGCCAGCAGCCCAATCGGGCCACGGGACGAGCAGTACTTC.